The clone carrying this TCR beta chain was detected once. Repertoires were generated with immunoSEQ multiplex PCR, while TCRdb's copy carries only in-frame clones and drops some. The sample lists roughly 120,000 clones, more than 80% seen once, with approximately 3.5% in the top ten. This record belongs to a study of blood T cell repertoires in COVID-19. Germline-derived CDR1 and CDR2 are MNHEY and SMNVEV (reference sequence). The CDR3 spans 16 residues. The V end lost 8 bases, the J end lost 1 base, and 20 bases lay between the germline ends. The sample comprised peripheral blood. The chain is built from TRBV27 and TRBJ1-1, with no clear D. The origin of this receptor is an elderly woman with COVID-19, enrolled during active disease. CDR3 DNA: TGTGCCAGCGTGGGGAGAAGCATTACAAGGAACACTGAAGCTTTCTTT. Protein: CASVGRSITRNTEAFF.